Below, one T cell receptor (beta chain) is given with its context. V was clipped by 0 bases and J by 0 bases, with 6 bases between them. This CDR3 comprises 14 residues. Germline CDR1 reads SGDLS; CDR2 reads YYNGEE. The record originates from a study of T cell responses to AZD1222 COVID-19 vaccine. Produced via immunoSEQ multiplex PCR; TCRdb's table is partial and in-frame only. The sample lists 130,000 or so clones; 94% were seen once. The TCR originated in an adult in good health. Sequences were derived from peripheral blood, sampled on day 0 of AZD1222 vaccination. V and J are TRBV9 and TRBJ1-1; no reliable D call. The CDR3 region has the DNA TGTGCCAGCAGCGTAGGGGCAGTGAACACTGAAGCTTTCTTT. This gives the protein CASSVGAVNTEAFF.